This paragraph covers one T cell receptor beta chain sequence. The data derive from a study of shared T cell receptors in the human thymus. The repertoire was sequenced with immunoSEQ multiplex PCR; TCRdb's copy has only in-frame clones and lacks some. The table lists over 650,000 clones, about 90% of them singletons. Trimming at V came to 1 base and at J to 1 base, leaving 7 bases not matched to a gene. CDR1 and CDR2 (germline): WSHSY, SAAADI. The CDR3 has 18 residues. This sample was also put to use in a study of human thymus T cells. That study reports: Samples came from healthy Finnish infants during open corrective cardiac surgery. Obtained as resections during corrective heart surgery, the thymus tissue was then studied. Thymic and blood repertoires appeared to carry a bias in their V and J gene usage. Related work found strong thymic repertoire overlap between unrelated individuals.

The V and J genes are TRBV10-2 and TRBJ2-7; 13 bases fit TRBD2. The sample consisted of thymocytes. This TCR came from a boy in the first two years of life with a congenital heart defect. DNA for the CDR3: TGCGCCAGCAGTGAGTTGAGACTAGCGGGGGGAGGATCCTACGAGCAGTACTTC. Translation gives CASSELRLAGGGSYEQYF.